The sequence of this TCR beta chain was determined in a study of T cell changes during pregnancy in multiple sclerosis. TCRdb's table, derived via immunoSEQ multiplex PCR, lists solely in-frame clones and lacks some. This sample has 70,000 to 95,000 clones, with 90% to 95% found just once. J gave up 0 bases and V 4 bases, and 5 bases lay outside the gene matches. This CDR3 comprises 16 residues. CDR1 is SEHNR, CDR2 FQNEAQ, per germline (reference sequence). J is TRBJ2-3 and V is TRBV7-9, with TRBD2 matching over 9 bases. The starting material was peripheral blood, obtained in the second trimester of pregnancy. This clonotype originated in a female donor in good health, enrolled as a control in a pregnancy study. Here the CDR3 DNA reads TGTGCCAGCAGCTCCTTTAGCGGGGGTAGCACAGATACGCAGTATTTT. As protein: CASSSFSGGSTDTQYF.